The 31 T cell receptor beta chains below all came from one sample that was sequenced in a study of blood T cell repertoires in COVID-19. Sequencing was performed with immunoSEQ multiplex PCR; in TCRdb, only in-frame clones are kept and a portion is missing. The sample gives over 150,000 clones, roughly 94% of which show up once; about 0.8% is in the top ten. Material: peripheral blood. These TCRs come from a man aged 25 to 45 with COVID-19, enrolled during active disease.

As to this clone: The same CDR3 also results from other DNA sequences found in this sample. The gene calls are TRBV3-1 (or the pseudogene TRBV3-2) and TRBJ1-1, with 8 bases fitting TRBD1. The V and J ends lost 1 base and 4 bases, in that order; junction bases with no gene match: 2. This CDR3 is 14 amino acids long. The V gene's germline CDR1 is LGHDT and CDR2 YNNKEL (reference sequence). The CDR3 DNA is TGTGCCAGCAGCCAAGGGACAGGGAGCACTGAAGCTTTCTTT. It is translated as CASSQGTGSTEAFF.

The rearrangement uses TRBV5-4 and TRBJ2-4; 9 bases agree with TRBD1. CDR1 SGHNT and CDR2 YYREEE come from the germline V gene (reference sequence). After removal of 0 bases from V and 6 bases from J, the junction contained 7 bases not matched to a gene. This CDR3 contains 16 residues. The CDR3 DNA follows: TGTGCCAGCAGCTTGGGAGTGGGACAGGGAGGAAACATTCAGTACTTC. Translated: CASSLGVGQGGNIQYF.

The chain uses TRBV30 and TRBJ2-6; 8 bases fit TRBD1. The germline gives CDR1 GTSNPN, CDR2 SVGIG (reference sequence). After removal of 7 bases from V and 4 bases from J, the junction contained 3 bases not matched to a gene. This CDR3 contains 13 residues. DNA for the CDR3: TGTGCCTCCCAGGGGGCCGGGGCCAACGTCCTGACTTTC. As protein: CASQGAGANVLTF.

The chain recombines TRBV30 with TRBJ1-2, with 9 bases fitting TRBD1. The V gene's germline CDR1 is GTSNPN and CDR2 SVGIG (reference sequence). This CDR3 is 16 amino acids long. The trim removed 2 bases at V and 4 bases at J, leaving 11 bases unmatched. The CDR3 spells CAWSSFRDREGYGYTF. The CDR3 region has the DNA TGTGCCTGGAGTTCGTTCCGGGACAGGGAAGGCTATGGCTACACCTTC.

The J gene is TRBJ2-5, the V gene TRBV5-4; D might be TRBD1 (6 bases). Germline assignment: CDR1 SGHNT and CDR2 YYREEE (reference sequence). This CDR3 contains 13 residues. Trimming took 2 bases from V and 4 from J, leaving 9 bases between them. The CDR3 coding sequence is TGTGCCAGCAGCTTACTAGGGGGAGAGACCCAGTACTTC. It specifies CASSLLGGETQYF.

A single count supports this clone. J is TRBJ1-3 and V is TRBV11-2; no firm D call. CDR1 and CDR2 from the germline V gene are SGHAT and FQNNGV. The ends were cut back, 5 bases at V and 4 bases at J, with 6 bases in the middle. CDR3 length: 12 residues. The CDR3 sequence: CASSGPGNTIYF. The CDR3 DNA sequence: TGTGCCAGCAGCGGGCCAGGAAACACCATATATTTT.

This clone showed up just once. The chain has TRBV7-2 and TRBJ1-2, with D possibly TRBD1 on 6 matching bases. The CDR3 covers 14 residues. The germline CDR1 and CDR2 sequences are SGHTA and FQGNSA. Trimming stripped 5 bases from V and 6 bases from J, with 16 bases between. CDR3 coding DNA: TGTGCCAGCAGCCCCGGACAGTATGCTCATGGCTACACCTTC. As protein: CASSPGQYAHGYTF.

This chain joins TRBV6-5 and TRBJ1-6; possibly TRBD1 for D (6 bases). There are 15 residues in the CDR3. Trimming removed 7 bases from V and 4 bases from J, with 14 bases in between. Germline V lookup: CDR1 MNHEY, CDR2 SVGAGI. DNA of the CDR3: TGTGCCAGCACCGTGACAGGCCCATATAATTCACCCCTCCACTTT. Translated, it gives CASTVTGPYNSPLHF.

The genes are TRBV5-1 and TRBJ2-3; 12 bases line up with TRBD1. Trimming cost V 0 bases and J 3 bases; bases outside gene matches: 11. This CDR3 region has 19 residues. Germline CDR1 is SGHRS and CDR2 is YFSETQ. CDR3 DNA sequence: TGCGCCAGCAGCTTGGTAGGGACAGGGGGCGTAATCGGTACAGATACGCAGTATTTT. As protein: CASSLVGTGGVIGTDTQYF.

The chain uses TRBV28 and TRBJ1-4; D ambiguous. Germline V gene data show CDR1 as MDHEN and CDR2 as SYDVKM. The CDR3 totals 17 residues. V dropped 3 bases and J dropped 7 bases, with 21 bases sitting between them. CDR3 DNA: TGTGCCAGCAGTTTTGGAGGCAAGAAAGTATTTGGTGAAAAACTGTTTTTT. It codes for CASSFGGKKVFGEKLFF.

This clone is a singleton in its sample. V is TRBV10-3 and J is TRBJ2-7; TRBD1 agrees at 9 bases. The V and J ends lost 1 base and 5 bases, in that order; junction bases with no gene match: 3. CDR3 length equals 14 residues. Germline CDR1 is ENHRY and CDR2 is SYGVKD. CDR3 coding DNA: TGTGCCATCAGTGAGTGGGACAGGGTGAACGAGCAGTACTTC. This encodes CAISEWDRVNEQYF.

This sequence joins TRBV2 and TRBJ2-3, with 10 bases lining up with TRBD2. Germline CDR1 SNHLY, CDR2 FYNNEI. There are 14 residues in the CDR3. The junction had 5 bases not matched to a gene; V was cut back by 7 bases and J by 4 bases. The CDR3 nucleotides are TGTGCCAGCAAGCGGGGGGGGAAAGCAGATACGCAGTATTTT. It is translated as CASKRGGKADTQYF.

The chain couples TRBV30 to TRBJ1-2; no reliable D call. V shed 0 bases and J shed 4 bases, with 12 bases lying between them. Germline V CDR1 and CDR2: GTSNPN, SVGIG (reference sequence). The CDR3 is 14 amino acids. For the CDR3, the DNA is TGTGCCTGGAGTGTACTAGGGAAGGGCTATGGCTACACCTTC. Translated, it gives CAWSVLGKGYGYTF.

The rearrangement links TRBV10-1 to TRBJ2-3, with TRBD1 matching 10 bases. CDR3 length: 14 amino acids. The V gene end was trimmed by 6 bases and the J gene end by 5 bases; junction bases not matched to a gene: 5. The germline CDR1 and CDR2 sequences are WNHNN and SYGVQD (reference sequence). CDR3 coding DNA: TGCGCCAGCAGACAAGGACAGGGGGGAGATACGCAGTATTTT. This sequence encodes CASRQGQGGDTQYF.

The J gene is TRBJ1-5, the V gene TRBV4-1; no clear D. Germline V gene lookup returns CDR1 MGHRA and CDR2 YSYEKL. The CDR3 is 16 residues long. Trimming removed 0 bases at V and 5 bases at J, with 14 bases between. The CDR3 DNA reads TGCGCCAGCAGCCAAGATGAGGGAGACGGACATCAGCCCCAGCATTTT. Translated: CASSQDEGDGHQPQHF.

The chain is built from TRBV5-1 and TRBJ1-2; D gene uncertain. The CDR3 is made up of 14 amino acids. Trimming pared 0 bases from V and 2 bases from J, leaving 8 bases between. Germline CDR1 and CDR2: SGHRS and YFSETQ. The CDR3 region is CASSLGGENYGYTF. The CDR3 DNA sequence: TGCGCCAGCAGCTTGGGGGGAGAGAACTATGGCTACACCTTC. Using reference TRBV5-1 and TRBJ1-2 for the parts outside the CDR3, the full variable domain is KAGVTQTPRYLIKTRGQQVTLSCSPISGHRSVSWYQQTPGQGLQFLFEYFSETQRNKGNFPGRFSGRQFSNSRSEMNVSTLELGDSALYLCASSLGGENYGYTFGSGTRLTVV.

V is TRBV4-1 and J is TRBJ2-4, with a weak D call TRBD2 (5 bases). CDR1 and CDR2 (germline): MGHRA, YSYEKL. Trimming cost V 2 bases and J 8 bases, with 13 bases left between them. The CDR3 loop spans 14 amino acids. Here the CDR3 reads CASSQFPGSDIQYF. The CDR3 DNA is TGCGCCAGCAGCCAATTTCCGGGGTCCGACATTCAGTACTTC.

V and J are TRBV20-1 and TRBJ1-6; TRBD1 agrees at 7 bases. J was trimmed by 9 bases and V by 3 bases; bases with no gene match: 8. The germline CDR1 and CDR2 sequences are DFQATT and SNEGSKA (reference sequence). The CDR3 runs 14 residues. The CDR3 spells CSASRGQWGSPLHF. The CDR3 DNA reads TGCAGTGCTAGTAGGGGGCAATGGGGTTCACCCCTCCACTTT.

This clone was picked up one time. The J gene is TRBJ2-5, the V gene TRBV2, with 9 bases matching TRBD2. CDR1 and CDR2 from the germline V gene are SNHLY and FYNNEI. The V and J ends lost 7 bases and 1 base, in that order; junction bases with no gene match: 4. The CDR3 loop spans 14 amino acids. For the CDR3, the DNA is TGTGCCAGCACCTTAGCGGGGGTCCAAGAGACCCAGTACTTC. Encoded protein: CASTLAGVQETQYF.

The J gene is TRBJ1-5, the V gene TRBV27, with D possibly being TRBD1 (5 bases). Between the trimmed V and J ends, which lost 4 bases and 6 bases, there was a span of 13 bases. CDR3 length: 14 residues. In germline, CDR1 is MNHEY, CDR2 SMNVEV (reference sequence). CDR3 amino acids: CASSSASGGQPQHF. The CDR3 region has the DNA TGTGCCAGCAGTTCGGCAAGCGGGGGTCAGCCCCAGCATTTT.

V gene TRBV6-5 combines with J gene TRBJ1-5, with D maybe TRBD1 (5 bases). The CDR3 covers 15 residues. The V gene's germline CDR1 is MNHEY and CDR2 SVGAGI. Trimming removed 6 bases at V and 5 bases at J, with 17 bases between. The CDR3 is CASRGWGGADQPQHF. The CDR3 region has the DNA TGTGCCAGCAGGGGCTGGGGAGGGGCGGATCAGCCCCAGCATTTT.

The chain uses TRBV27 and TRBJ2-3; D is unclear. Per germline, CDR1 MNHEY and CDR2 SMNVEV (reference sequence). This CDR3 spans 15 amino acids. V was trimmed by 1 base and J by 1 base, leaving 9 bases between them. The DNA for the CDR3 is TGTGCCAGCAGTTTATTCGGTAGCCGCACAGATACGCAGTATTTT. Amino acid sequence: CASSLFGSRTDTQYF.

The chain couples TRBV5-1 to TRBJ2-3, with 8 nucleotides matching TRBD2. The CDR3 covers 14 residues. V lost 4 bases to trimming and J lost 3 bases; unmatched junction nucleotides: 4. CDR1 is SGHRS and CDR2 is YFSETQ in the germline V gene. CDR3 sequence (DNA): TGCGCCAGCAGCACCGAGCGGGGGACAGATACGCAGTATTTT. Its protein product is CASSTERGTDTQYF.

This sequence joins TRBV12-3 or TRBV12-4 and TRBJ1-1, with D possibly being TRBD1 (5 bases). The V and J ends lost 6 bases and 8 bases respectively, with 10 bases between them. The CDR3 length is 11 residues. The CDR3 DNA follows: TGTGCCAGCAGCCCAGGGTGGGAAGCTTTCTTT. Encoded protein: CASSPGWEAFF.

The rearrangement links TRBV5-1 to TRBJ1-1; 7 bases agree with TRBD1. The V gene end was trimmed by 3 bases and the J gene end by 1 base; junction bases not matched to a gene: 12. The germline V gene encodes CDR1 SGHRS and CDR2 YFSETQ. The CDR3 has 17 amino acids. This chain's CDR3 is CASSSGPGQYTNTEAFF. Here the CDR3 DNA reads TGCGCCAGCAGCTCGGGCCCGGGACAGTATACGAACACTGAAGCTTTCTTT. Full variable domain (remainder filled in from reference TRBV5-1 and TRBJ1-1): KAGVTQTPRYLIKTRGQQVTLSCSPISGHRSVSWYQQTPGQGLQFLFEYFSETQRNKGNFPGRFSGRQFSNSRSEMNVSTLELGDSALYLCASSSGPGQYTNTEAFFGQGTRLTVV.

The rearrangement uses TRBV18 and TRBJ2-7; 7 nucleotides align to TRBD1. There are 11 residues in the CDR3. The germline V gene has CDR1 KGHSH and CDR2 LQKENI. V shed 5 bases and J 12 bases; nucleotides not matched to a gene: 7. The DNA of the CDR3 is TGTGCCAGCTCATCCCGGGACAGCCTGTACTTC. Protein product: CASSSRDSLYF.

The V call is TRBV5-6, the J call TRBJ1-3, with 7 bases identical to TRBD1. There are 17 residues in the CDR3. With V trimmed by 3 bases and J by 0 bases, 9 bases remained unmatched. Germline CDR1 SGHDT, CDR2 YYEEEE. The CDR3 protein is CASSYRQGTHSGNTIYF. CDR3 DNA: TGTGCCAGCAGCTACCGACAGGGTACCCACTCTGGAAACACCATATATTTT.

The rearrangement links TRBV28 to TRBJ2-5, with unresolved D. The CDR3 runs to 13 residues. Germline lookup yields CDR1 MDHEN and CDR2 SYDVKM. V was pared by 6 bases and J by 3 bases, with 11 bases between. The CDR3 reads CASSQRWEETQYF. The CDR3 bases are TGTGCCAGCAGCCAGAGGTGGGAAGAGACCCAGTACTTC.

This clone was observed a handful of times. V is TRBV12-3 or TRBV12-4 and J is TRBJ2-1; a possible D gene is TRBD2 (6 bases). This CDR3 spans 13 amino acids. V was clipped by 2 bases and J by 12 bases, with 14 bases between them. CDR3 sequence (DNA): TGTGCCAGCAGTTTATCAGTGGGAGGCGCGCAGTTCTTC. It is translated as CASSLSVGGAQFF.

This chain links TRBV5-1 with TRBJ2-6; TRBD1 matches 11 bases. The CDR3 consists of 19 residues. Germline trimming cut 0 bases from V and 2 bases from J; bases unmatched to any gene: 7. Germline assignment: CDR1 SGHRS and CDR2 YFSETQ. CDR3 residues: CASSLAAGTGGTGANVLTF. CDR3 bases: TGCGCCAGCAGCTTGGCCGCCGGGACAGGGGGGACTGGGGCCAACGTCCTGACTTTC.

This clone appeared a few times. V is TRBV7-3 and J is TRBJ1-6; tentatively, D is TRBD1 (6 bases). Germline CDR1 is SGHTA and CDR2 is FQGTGA. This CDR3 region has 14 residues. V shed 3 bases and J shed 10 bases, with 13 bases lying between them. The CDR3 sequence: CASSFTGPGSPLHF. The CDR3 DNA follows: TGTGCCAGCAGCTTCACAGGGCCGGGCTCACCCCTCCACTTT.